This T cell receptor beta chain was profiled in a study of Graves' ophthalmopathy and Graves' hyperthyroidism (dated by TCRdb to the late 2010s). Background on the whole study: Hyperthyroidism was considered stable if no progression to ophthalmopathy occurred within 18 months of follow-up. To tell Graves' ophthalmopathy apart from Graves' hyperthyroidism, and to predict which patients would progress to ophthalmopathy, the study relied on TCR beta repertoire signatures. Following sample collection, hyperthyroidism patients were given methimazole at a starting dose of 30 mg daily, and ophthalmopathy patients were given high-dose intravenous methylprednisolone. In about six hyperthyroidism patients, the T-cell repertoires found in thyroid tissue were compared with those found in blood. An independent validation cohort was composed of 18 hyperthyroidism patients and roughly 16 patients who later progressed from hyperthyroidism to ophthalmopathy. A discovery set of 100 patients (43 ophthalmopathy, 60 or so stable hyperthyroidism) was enrolled to explore V-J signatures distinguishing ophthalmopathy from hyperthyroidism. In total, 135 blood samples were TCR-sequenced: around 42 ophthalmopathy, under 80 hyperthyroidism and roughly 17 hyperthyroidism-to-ophthalmopathy patients. Study-wide conclusions, independent of this receptor: In validation, the model predicted ophthalmopathy progression with nearly 71% sensitivity and around 72% specificity; about a dozen predicted patients were CT-confirmed with GO in a median of approximately 6.2 months. Most expanded thyroid clonotypes with a frequency above 0.001 also appeared in blood, which suggests that blood repertoires may reflect the immune response in the thyroid. Sample size was not predetermined statistically, and investigators were not blinded to group allocation. Ophthalmopathy was separated from stable hyperthyroidism by the 13-signature model with about 89% sensitivity and 81.08% specificity in cross-validation and with 80%/75% in the test set.

The CDR3 holds 13 amino acids from the cysteine to the phenylalanine. Of all the DNA, just the CDR3 is kept, 39 bases in frame from base 1. Trimming removed 8 bases from V and 6 bases from J; the gene matches leave 7 bases unexplained. The germline V gene (reference sequence) yields SEHNR for CDR1 and FQNEAQ for CDR2. This clonotype was detected a few times. Its antigen target is currently unknown. Nothing much larger sits one base from this clone, and base qualities are not available. For repertoire sequencing, the TCR beta CDR3 regions were amplified from RNA transcripts. HTBI primers and the Qiagen OneStep RT-PCR kit were used in a first-round RT-PCR, which was followed by a second-round multiplex PCR, size selection and purification. Libraries were sequenced paired-end with 100 bp reads on an Illumina HiSeq2000. The original methods were these. SOAPnuke was used to process the reads, removing any read that contained adapters or uncalled bases, had a mean Phred below 15, or lacked an exact match to the constant primer or identifier. COPE v1.2.5 was used to merge high-quality paired reads. Unique nucleotide sequences were defined as clonotypes and aligned to IMGT TRB V, D and J references using MiTCR v1.1. Only V-J combinations with frequency above 0.0001 were analysed, covering approximately 99% of repertoires. A TCR clonal expansion and chaos score per V-J combination was defined as the ratio of F50 clonal expansion to chaos observed in the TCRdist matrix. Welch's t-statistics and random forest were used to reduce features to about 13 V-J combinations, which were fed into a naive Bayes classifier. The Morisita-Horn index was used to measure how similar the thyroid and blood repertoires were. TCRdb itself trimmed the public reads at Q25 with fastp, ran MiXCR and retained productive beta chains. For every CDR3 protein sequence, its rows merge into one entry that carries the most common genes and DNA. These V and J calls derive from TCRdb rather than the authors' analysis. The sample profile shows a few hundred thousand distinct CDR3 sequences; about 35% of them were found once. Around 4% of the sample goes to the ten largest clones.

Hyperthyroidism patients were newly diagnosed, were aged 18 to 65 years, and had a disease duration under 2 months. Patients were excluded if they had other autoimmune diseases, uncontrolled infections, pregnancy or lactation. Diagnosis was based on clinical symptoms, serum thyroxine, TRAb, thyroid ultrasound and orbital computed tomography. Trizol reagent was used to extract the total RNA, and its quality was then checked on an Agilent 2100 Bioanalyzer. The material sequenced was peripheral blood or thyroid tissue (not recorded which). This TCR came from an adult man with Graves' hyperthyroidism. The chain links TRBV7-9 with TRBJ1-1; TRBD1 aligns with 9 central bases. The CDR3 amino acid sequence is: CASLDRGWPEAFF. The DNA reads TGTGCCAGCCTCGACAGGGGGTGGCCTGAAGCTTTCTTT. With the portions outside the CDR3 filled from the reference TRBV7-9 and TRBJ1-1 genes, the complete variable region becomes DTGVSQNPRHKITKRGQNVTFRCDPISEHNRLYWYRQTLGQGPEFLTYFQNEAQLEKSRLLSDRFSAERPKGSFSTLEIQRTEQGDSAMYLCASLDRGWPEAFFGQGTRLTVV.